This TCR beta chain was sequenced during a study of shared clonotypes between healthy human individuals. Study-wide results and caveats: Richness estimates generally favored naive over memory subsets. Sequencing depth was expected to influence donor clonotype sharing.

Germline CDR1 PRHDT, CDR2 FYEKMQ (reference sequence). Trimming removed 0 bases from V and 2 bases from J; junction bases left unmatched: 4. This CDR3 contains 15 residues. About this clone: Its target is not known.

Naive-designated CD8 cells lacked CD45RO, were positively enriched for CCR7, and omitted terminally differentiated effector memory CD45RA+ cells. Each of the donors was a healthy adult who was HIV-negative and had not had a recent acute infection or vaccination. The sorted-subset replicate PCRs were given roughly 200 ng DNA, which is roughly 30,000 T cell genomes. The assay was immunoSEQ multiplex PCR, and TCRdb's table has in-frame clones only and misses some. The sample consists of hundreds of thousands of clones, 90% to 97% of them appearing once. V and J are TRBV13 and TRBJ2-7; 7 bases agree with TRBD2. The source of this sequence is a woman between 25 and 40 years old in good health. Sample: naive CD8+ T cells sorted from blood. The CDR3 reads CASSLGERDPYEQYF. Written as DNA, the CDR3 is TGTGCCAGCAGCTTAGGAGAGCGGGATCCCTACGAGCAGTACTTC.